The TCR beta chain described here comes from a study of blood T cell repertoires in COVID-19. Study-level background: Sample material is recorded as cDNA or gDNA derived from T cells, B-cell-depleted T cells, or PBMCs.

The data were produced by immunoSEQ multiplex PCR, yet TCRdb's version contains in-frame clones alone and is incomplete. The sample yields roughly 240,000 clones, around four fifths seen once. This CDR3 region has 14 residues. Looked up from germline, CDR1 is LNHDA and CDR2 is SQIVND (reference sequence). V lost 4 bases, J lost 6 bases, and 16 bases lay in between. V gene TRBV19 combines with J gene TRBJ2-7; D uncertain. Sequenced material: PBMCs or T cells enriched from blood (not recorded which). The source is a woman aged 40 to 50 who had been exposed to COVID-19. The CDR3 DNA is TGTGCCAGTAGTACCGGAAATTGGGCCGGCGAGCAGTACTTC. Translation: CASSTGNWAGEQYF.